This is a list of T cell receptor beta chains from one sample in a study of blood T cell repertoires in COVID-19. The assay was immunoSEQ multiplex PCR, and TCRdb's table has in-frame clones only and misses some. The sample contains 130,000 to 150,000 clones, around 90% of which appear only once. Sequenced sample: peripheral blood. These receptors all come from a woman in her fifties or sixties with acute or convalescent COVID-19. The CDR3 runs from the conserved cysteine through the conserved F or W. Each record gives: clone size, V gene, J gene, D gene, CDR3 protein, CDR3 DNA. D genes are given only for firm matches. The size entry is marked missing in some rows and otherwise reads once, few, many or a size class.

clone size: .; V gene: TRBV5-1; J gene: TRBJ2-3; D gene: .; CDR3 protein: CASSDSLIDTQYF; CDR3 DNA: TGCGCCAGCAGTGACAGCCTCATAGATACGCAGTATTTT
clone size: .; V gene: TRBV5-1; J gene: TRBJ1-2; D gene: TRBD1; CDR3 protein: CASSKILDRGRRGYTF; CDR3 DNA: TGCGCCAGCAGCAAGATCCTAGACAGGGGGCGTCGTGGCTACACCTTC
clone size: .; V gene: TRBV6-6; J gene: TRBJ2-1; D gene: .; CDR3 protein: CASSYRRDRYNEQFF; CDR3 DNA: TGTGCCAGCAGTTATAGGCGAGACAGGTACAATGAGCAGTTCTTC
clone size: .; V gene: TRBV10-3; J gene: TRBJ2-7; D gene: .; CDR3 protein: CAISEGAATYEQYF; CDR3 DNA: TGTGCCATCAGTGAGGGGGCAGCCACCTACGAGCAGTACTTC
clone size: .; V gene: TRBV9; J gene: TRBJ2-3; D gene: .; CDR3 protein: CASSAKLGFPDTQYF; CDR3 DNA: TGTGCCAGCAGCGCGAAACTCGGGTTCCCAGATACGCAGTATTTT
clone size: .; V gene: TRBV19; J gene: TRBJ1-5; D gene: .; CDR3 protein: CASSIGTDNQPQHF; CDR3 DNA: TGTGCCAGTAGTATAGGGACAGACAATCAGCCCCAGCATTTT
clone size: few; V gene: TRBV19; J gene: TRBJ1-5; D gene: TRBD1; CDR3 protein: CASSTRDRVSNQPQHF; CDR3 DNA: TGTGCCAGTAGTACCCGGGACAGGGTAAGCAATCAGCCCCAGCATTTT
clone size: .; V gene: TRBV30; J gene: TRBJ1-1; D gene: .; CDR3 protein: CAWRGKTGSFAEAFF; CDR3 DNA: TGTGCCTGGAGGGGCAAAACAGGGAGCTTCGCTGAAGCTTTCTTT
clone size: .; V gene: TRBV5-4; J gene: TRBJ1-2; D gene: TRBD1; CDR3 protein: CASSSGGSYYGYTF; CDR3 DNA: TGTGCCAGCAGCTCAGGGGGTTCTTACTATGGCTACACCTTC
clone size: .; V gene: TRBV7-3; J gene: TRBJ2-3; D gene: TRBD2; CDR3 protein: CASSWGLAADTQYF; CDR3 DNA: TGTGCCAGCAGTTGGGGACTAGCAGCGGATACGCAGTATTTT
clone size: .; V gene: TRBV10-1; J gene: TRBJ2-2; D gene: TRBD2; CDR3 protein: CASSESSGTTGELFF; CDR3 DNA: TGCGCCAGCAGTGAGTCTAGCGGGACGACCGGGGAGCTGTTTTTT
clone size: .; V gene: TRBV9; J gene: TRBJ2-1; D gene: .; CDR3 protein: CASRAVGGDDNEQFF; CDR3 DNA: TGTGCCAGCAGGGCTGTAGGGGGAGACGACAATGAGCAGTTCTTC
clone size: once; V gene: TRBV19; J gene: TRBJ1-4; D gene: .; CDR3 protein: CASSSAPRGTNEKLFF; CDR3 DNA: TGTGCCAGTTCGTCGGCCCCGAGGGGGACTAATGAAAAACTGTTTTTT
clone size: .; V gene: TRBV19; J gene: TRBJ2-3; D gene: TRBD2; CDR3 protein: CASSSPGLASWDTQYF; CDR3 DNA: TGTGCCAGTAGTTCGCCGGGACTAGCTTCTTGGGATACGCAGTATTTT